This T cell receptor (beta chain) derives from a study of shared clonotypes between healthy human individuals. In the study overall: Three plates each covered CD4 naive and memory; CD8 naive two, CD8 memory one.

All participating donors were Caucasian adults from Nashville, Tennessee. Splitting of each subset's genomic DNA was done evenly across several immunoSEQ plates. Here immunoSEQ multiplex PCR was the method, and the copy in TCRdb shows in-frame clones only, minus some. Here the sample spans approximately 98,000 clones, 68% being singletons. This CDR3 comprises 12 residues. The germline V and J ends were trimmed by 1 base and 6 bases, with 6 bases remaining between them. Germline CDR1 SGHNT, CDR2 YENEEA. This clone was observed at least ten times. Its antigen is not identified. The study's findings and limits: For naive CD4 cells, 4% to 6% of clonotypes were shared across a handful of donors.

The specimen was memory CD8+ T cells sorted from blood. The subset is: CD45RO+ cells pooled with CCR7-negative TemRA cells. The J gene is TRBJ1-1, the V gene TRBV11-3; D is undetermined. The receptor was isolated from a woman in her twenties or thirties in good health. In DNA, the CDR3 is TGTGCCAGCAGCTTAGTATGGTCTGAAGCTTTCTTT. Protein sequence: CASSLVWSEAFF.